The 15 T cell receptor beta chains below all came from one sample that was sequenced in a study of blood T cell repertoires in COVID-19. The assay was immunoSEQ multiplex PCR, and TCRdb's table has in-frame clones only and misses some. The sample carries about 60,000 clones, roughly 80% recorded once. Sequences were obtained from peripheral blood. The source of these receptors is a human donor in a cohort sampled during active COVID-19.

The chain recombines TRBV7-9 with TRBJ2-3; D is perhaps TRBD1 (6 bases). V dropped 5 bases and J dropped 1 base, with 13 bases sitting between them. The germline gives CDR1 SEHNR, CDR2 FQNEAQ (reference sequence). The CDR3 has 15 residues. The CDR3 bases are TGTGCCAGCAGCCGGACAGCGTCTGGCACAGATACGCAGTATTTT. Its protein is CASSRTASGTDTQYF.

V is TRBV28 and J is TRBJ1-3; 10 nucleotides align to TRBD1. The germline gives CDR1 MDHEN, CDR2 SYDVKM. V lost 2 bases and J lost 9; bases outside the gene matches: 7. CDR3 length: 15 residues. CDR3 in DNA: TGTGCCAGCAGTTTACCGGGACAGGGGAGAAGCACCATATATTTT. This codes for CASSLPGQGRSTIYF.

This sequence joins TRBV28 and TRBJ2-1; 7 positions agree with TRBD2. After removal of 5 bases from V and 4 bases from J, the junction contained 8 bases not matched to a gene. Germline values: CDR1 MDHEN, CDR2 SYDVKM. The CDR3 consists of 15 residues. CDR3 sequence: CASSPGTTVYNEQFF. The CDR3 nucleotides are TGTGCCAGCAGTCCCGGGACTACCGTTTACAATGAGCAGTTCTTC.

J is TRBJ1-5 and V is TRBV24-1; no reliable D call. V shed 3 bases and J shed 2 bases, with 7 bases lying between them. The CDR3 consists of 14 residues. The germline CDR1 and CDR2 sequences are KGHDR and SFDVKD. CDR3 sequence (DNA): TGTGCCACCAGTGATGCGGGCCGCAATCAGCCCCAGCATTTT. Translation gives CATSDAGRNQPQHF.

The chain recombines TRBV6-2 or TRBV6-3 with TRBJ2-5, with 10 bases fitting TRBD2. Germline V lookup: CDR1 MNHEY, CDR2 SVGEGT. The CDR3 spans 15 residues. Germline trimming cut 2 bases from V and 7 bases from J; bases unmatched to any gene: 7. CDR3 coding DNA: TGTGCCAGCAGTTACACGCTCGCTAGCGGGGGGACCCAGTACTTC. Its translation is CASSYTLASGGTQYF.

The V and J genes are TRBV30 and TRBJ2-1; 7 positions agree with TRBD1. Trimming removed 5 bases from V and 0 bases from J; junction bases left unmatched: 10. Germline V CDR1 and CDR2: GTSNPN, SVGIG (reference sequence). The CDR3 has 16 residues. The CDR3 here is CAWVRQGFSSYNEQFF. DNA for the CDR3: TGTGCCTGGGTAAGACAGGGCTTTAGCTCCTACAATGAGCAGTTCTTC.

The chain carries TRBV27 and TRBJ2-2; 10 positions match TRBD1. The germline CDR1 and CDR2 sequences are MNHEY and SMNVEV (reference sequence). This CDR3 region has 15 residues. V was clipped by 6 bases and J by 4 bases; unmatched bases: 5. CDR3 in amino acids: CASRGQGLLTGELFF. The CDR3 nucleotides are TGTGCCAGCAGGGGACAGGGGTTGCTCACCGGGGAGCTGTTTTTT.

Ten or more counts support this clone. The V call is TRBV6-6, the J call TRBJ2-3, with TRBD1 matching 7 bases. The CDR3 is 13 amino acids. V lost 9 bases and J lost 3; bases outside the gene matches: 6. CDR1 and CDR2 (germline): MNHNY, SVGAGI (reference sequence). In DNA, the CDR3 is TGTGCCAGTATCCCAGGGGGAACAGATACGCAGTATTTT. Its protein is CASIPGGTDTQYF.

CDR3 sequence reads: CASSPPAGGYEQYF. Here the CDR3 DNA reads TGTGCCAGCTCACCACCGGCAGGGGGCTACGAGCAGTACTTC. The chain uses TRBV18 and TRBJ2-7; 7 nucleotides match TRBD1. The V and J ends lost 0 bases and 3 bases, in that order; junction bases with no gene match: 2. Germline CDR1 and CDR2: KGHSH and LQKENI. CDR3 size: 14 residues.

The V and J genes are TRBV7-9 and TRBJ1-1; 8 nucleotides align to TRBD1. The CDR3 length is 14 residues. V dropped 5 bases and J dropped 8; count of bases not matched to a gene: 10. Germline CDR1 and CDR2: SEHNR and FQNEAQ (reference sequence). CDR3 coding DNA: TGTGCCAGCAGCGCCTACGGACAGGGAGGCGAAGCTTTCTTT. Amino acids: CASSAYGQGGEAFF.

V gene TRBV6-4 combines with J gene TRBJ2-3, with a possible D match to TRBD2 (5 bases). The CDR3 is 13 residues long. The V end was cut by 4 bases, the J end by 0 bases, with 5 bases between. Germline CDR1 and CDR2: MRHNA and SNTAGT. Here the CDR3 DNA reads TGTGCCAGCAGTGGCGGGAGCACAGATACGCAGTATTTT. Translated: CASSGGSTDTQYF.

The V call is TRBV9, the J call TRBJ2-1; D is uncertain. Trimming cost V 0 bases and J 9 bases, with 10 bases left between them. CDR1 SGDLS and CDR2 YYNGEE come from the germline V gene. The CDR3 extends over 13 amino acids. CDR3 sequence reads: CASSVAGYGEQFF. In DNA form, the CDR3 reads TGTGCCAGCAGCGTAGCAGGTTATGGTGAGCAGTTCTTC. The variable domain in full, completed from reference TRBV9 and TRBJ2-1, reads DSGVTQTPKHLITATGQRVTLRCSPRSGDLSVYWYQQSLDQGLQFLIQYYNGEERAKGNILERFSAQQFPDLHSELNLSSLELGDSALYFCASSVAGYGEQFFGPGTRLTVL.

This clone came up a few times. This rearrangement joins TRBV5-5 to TRBJ2-7, with 9 bases lining up with TRBD2. The V gene's germline CDR1 is SGHKS and CDR2 YYEKEE (reference sequence). With V trimmed by 0 bases and J by 2 bases, 6 bases remained unmatched. This CDR3 has 16 amino acids. CDR3 in DNA: TGTGCCAGCAGCTTGGAGGGCGGGAGGGCCGCCTACGAGCAGTACTTC. This encodes CASSLEGGRAAYEQYF.

The V gene is TRBV2, the J gene TRBJ2-5; D is possibly TRBD2 (5 bases). CDR3 length equals 11 residues. Germline CDR1 SNHLY, CDR2 FYNNEI. V was shortened by 7 bases and J by 4 bases, with 7 bases between the two germline ends. The CDR3 nucleotides are TGTGCCAGCATGCGGGTAGAGACCCAGTACTTC. Translation gives CASMRVETQYF.

The chain links TRBV30 to TRBJ1-2; a possible D gene is TRBD1 (5 bases). This CDR3 spans 14 amino acids. V lost 0 bases and J 8 bases, leaving 16 bases between the germline ends. CDR1 is GTSNPN and CDR2 is SVGIG in the germline V gene (reference sequence). Here the CDR3 reads CAWSVRSGREGYTF. The DNA for the CDR3 is TGTGCCTGGAGTGTACGGTCGGGCAGGGAAGGCTACACCTTC.